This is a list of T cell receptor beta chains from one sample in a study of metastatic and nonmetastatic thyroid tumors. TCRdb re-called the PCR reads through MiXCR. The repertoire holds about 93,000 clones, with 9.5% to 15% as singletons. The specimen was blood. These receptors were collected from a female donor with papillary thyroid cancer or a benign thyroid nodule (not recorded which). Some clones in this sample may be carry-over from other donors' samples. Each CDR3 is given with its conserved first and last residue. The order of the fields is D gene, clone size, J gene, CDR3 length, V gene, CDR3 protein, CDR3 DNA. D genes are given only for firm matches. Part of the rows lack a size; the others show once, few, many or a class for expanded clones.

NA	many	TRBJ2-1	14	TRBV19	CASTSRGHGVEQFF	TGTGCCAGTACCTCTAGGGGACACGGTGTAGAGCAGTTCTTC
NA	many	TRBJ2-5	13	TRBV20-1	CSAQVAHKETQYF	TGCAGTGCTCAGGTAGCGCATAAAGAGACCCAGTACTTC
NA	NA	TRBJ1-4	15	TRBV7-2	CASSLRGRTNEKLFF	TGTGCCAGCAGCTTAAGAGGGCGGACTAATGAAAAACTGTTTTTT
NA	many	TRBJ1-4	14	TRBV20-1	CSAHSAGEYEKLFF	TGCAGTGCTCACTCGGCAGGGGAATATGAAAAACTGTTTTTT
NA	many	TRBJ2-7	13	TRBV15	CATSRDRSYEQYF	TGTGCCACCAGCAGAGACAGGTCCTACGAGCAGTACTTC
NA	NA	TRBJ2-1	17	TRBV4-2	CASSKLSGTSSYNEQFF	TGTGCCAGCAGCAAACTTAGTGGGACAAGCTCCTACAATGAGCAGTTCTTC
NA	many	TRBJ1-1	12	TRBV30	CAWSLLGAEAFF	TGTGCCTGGAGTTTGTTGGGGGCTGAAGCTTTCTTT
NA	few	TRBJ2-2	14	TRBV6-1	CASRGLGYTGELFF	TGTGCCAGCAGGGGGCTGGGATACACCGGTGAGCTGTTTTTT
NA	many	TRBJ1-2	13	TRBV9	CASSVATGGGYTF	TGTGCCAGCAGCGTAGCTACCGGGGGCGGCTACACCTTC
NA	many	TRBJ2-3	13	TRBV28	CASSPPATDTQYF	TGTGCCAGCAGTCCCCCCGCCACAGATACGCAGTATTTT
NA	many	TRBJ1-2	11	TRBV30	CALTVKSGYTF	TGTGCCTTAACAGTCAAAAGTGGCTACACCTTC
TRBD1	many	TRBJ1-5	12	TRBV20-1	CSASRGDQPQHF	TGCAGTGCTAGCAGGGGGGATCAGCCCCAGCATTTT
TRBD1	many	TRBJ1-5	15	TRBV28	CASSPGKGGRQPQHF	TGTGCCAGCAGCCCCGGGAAAGGGGGCCGTCAGCCCCAGCATTTT
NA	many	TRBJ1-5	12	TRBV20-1	CSARVLNQPQHF	TGCAGTGCTAGAGTCCTAAATCAGCCCCAGCATTTT
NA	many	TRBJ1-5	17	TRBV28	CASSLSELRVPNQPQHF	TGTGCCAGCAGTTTATCCGAACTCAGGGTGCCCAATCAGCCCCAGCATTTT
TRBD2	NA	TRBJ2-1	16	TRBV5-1	CASSSGTSGMRVDQFF	TGCGCCAGCAGCTCCGGGACTAGCGGGATGCGCGTTGATCAGTTCTTC
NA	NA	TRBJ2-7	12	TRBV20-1	CSANSGLYEQYF	TGCAGTGCTAACAGCGGACTCTACGAGCAGTACTTC
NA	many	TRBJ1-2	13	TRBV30	CAWSKRALYGYTF	TGTGCCTGGAGTAAGCGGGCCCTCTATGGCTACACCTTC
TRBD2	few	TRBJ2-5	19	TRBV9	CASSPGLAGGGRVQETQYF	TGTGCCAGCAGCCCGGGACTAGCGGGAGGGGGTAGGGTCCAAGAGACCCAGTACTTC
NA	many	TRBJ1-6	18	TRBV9	CASSVGGGTGHGNSPLHF	TGTGCCAGCAGCGTAGGGGGGGGAACGGGACACGGGAATTCACCCCTCCACTTT
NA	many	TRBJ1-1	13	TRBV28	CASSLLKNTEAFF	TGTGCCAGCAGCCTTTTAAAGAACACTGAAGCTTTCTTT
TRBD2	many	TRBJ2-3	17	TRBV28	CASILAGDPSFTDTQYF	TGTGCCAGCATCCTAGCGGGAGACCCCAGCTTCACAGATACGCAGTATTTT
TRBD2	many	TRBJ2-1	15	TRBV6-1	CASRRLAGAYNEQFF	TGTGCCAGCAGGAGACTAGCGGGAGCCTACAATGAGCAGTTCTTC
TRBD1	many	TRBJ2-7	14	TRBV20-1	CSAHPRQGSYEQYF	TGCAGTGCTCACCCCCGACAGGGTAGCTACGAGCAGTACTTC
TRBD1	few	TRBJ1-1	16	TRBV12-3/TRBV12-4	CASSLGGGTGATEAFF	TGTGCCAGCAGTTTAGGGGGGGGGACAGGGGCAACTGAAGCTTTCTTT
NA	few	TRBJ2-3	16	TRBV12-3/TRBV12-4	CASSPGGMGRVDTQYF	TGTGCCAGCAGTCCGGGCGGGATGGGGAGAGTAGATACGCAGTATTTT
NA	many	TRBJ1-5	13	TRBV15	CATSRDPNQPQHF	TGTGCCACCAGCAGAGATCCCAATCAGCCCCAGCATTTT
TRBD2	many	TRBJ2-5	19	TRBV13	CASSLAWTSGSVEQETQYF	TGTGCCAGCAGCCTAGCCTGGACTAGCGGGAGCGTGGAACAAGAGACCCAGTACTTC
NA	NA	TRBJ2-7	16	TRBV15	CVTSRDQVVVPYEQYF	TGTGTCACCAGCAGAGATCAGGTGGTAGTCCCCTACGAGCAGTACTTC
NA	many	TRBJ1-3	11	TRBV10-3	CAISRTDTIYF	TGTGCCATCAGTCGGACGGACACCATATATTTT
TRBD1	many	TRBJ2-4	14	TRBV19	CASSRQGDKNIQYF	TGTGCCAGTAGCCGACAGGGGGACAAAAACATTCAGTACTTC
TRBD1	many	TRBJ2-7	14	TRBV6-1	CASSPYRGTYEQYF	TGTGCCAGCAGTCCTTACAGGGGAACCTACGAGCAGTACTTC
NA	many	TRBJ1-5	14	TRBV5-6	CASSFWAGQQPQHF	TGTGCCAGCAGCTTCTGGGCAGGACAGCAGCCCCAGCATTTT
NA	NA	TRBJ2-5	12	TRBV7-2	CASSSQRETQYF	TGTGCCAGCAGCTCCCAACGAGAGACCCAGTACTTC
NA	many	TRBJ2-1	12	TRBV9	CASSPDYNEQFF	TGTGCCAGCAGCCCCGATTACAATGAGCAGTTCTTC
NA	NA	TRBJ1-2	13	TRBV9	CASSVGGLYGYTF	TGTGCCAGCAGCGTCGGGGGCCTCTATGGCTACACCTTC
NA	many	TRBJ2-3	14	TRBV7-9	CASSARGRTDTQYF	TGTGCCAGCAGCGCCCGCGGCCGCACAGATACGCAGTATTTT
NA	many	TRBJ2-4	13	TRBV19	CASAGNLGNIQYF	TGTGCCAGTGCGGGAAACCTAGGGAACATTCAGTACTTC
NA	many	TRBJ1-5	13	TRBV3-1	CASSQAQSQPQHF	TGTGCCAGCAGCCAAGCCCAAAGTCAGCCCCAGCATTTT
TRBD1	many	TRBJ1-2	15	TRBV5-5	CASSSPGQGLYGYTF	TGTGCCAGCAGCTCACCGGGACAGGGCTTATATGGCTACACCTTC
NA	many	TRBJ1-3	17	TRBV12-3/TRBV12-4	CASSLARSGVEGNTIYF	TGTGCCAGCAGTTTAGCTCGGTCAGGGGTGGAAGGAAACACCATATATTTT
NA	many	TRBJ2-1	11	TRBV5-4	CASSTPQQQFF	TGTGCCAGCAGCACGCCACAGCAGCAGTTCTTC
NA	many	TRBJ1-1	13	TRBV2	CASTPRGNTEAFF	TGTGCCAGCACCCCGAGGGGAAACACTGAAGCTTTCTTT
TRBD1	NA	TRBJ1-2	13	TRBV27	CASRWQGAFGYTF	TGTGCCAGTAGATGGCAGGGGGCGTTTGGCTACACCTTC
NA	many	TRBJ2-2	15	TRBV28	CASRGDRRYTGELFF	TGTGCCAGCAGGGGAGACAGGCGTTACACCGGGGAGCTGTTTTTT
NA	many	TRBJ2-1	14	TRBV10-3	CAISGAALVDEQFF	TGTGCCATCAGTGGGGCCGCGCTAGTCGATGAGCAGTTCTTC
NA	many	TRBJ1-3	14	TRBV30	CAWSDGDWGNTIYF	TGTGCCTGGAGTGACGGGGACTGGGGAAACACCATATATTTT
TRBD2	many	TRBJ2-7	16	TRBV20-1	CSARVVAGALNYEQYF	TGCAGTGCTAGAGTGGTAGCGGGAGCATTAAATTACGAGCAGTACTTC
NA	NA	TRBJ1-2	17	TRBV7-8	CASSFQGTSASNYGYTF	TGTGCCAGCAGCTTCCAGGGGACCTCGGCGTCTAACTATGGCTACACCTTC
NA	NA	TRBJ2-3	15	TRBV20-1	CSASASWRSTDTQYF	TGCAGTGCTAGCGCTAGCTGGAGGTCGACAGATACGCAGTATTTT